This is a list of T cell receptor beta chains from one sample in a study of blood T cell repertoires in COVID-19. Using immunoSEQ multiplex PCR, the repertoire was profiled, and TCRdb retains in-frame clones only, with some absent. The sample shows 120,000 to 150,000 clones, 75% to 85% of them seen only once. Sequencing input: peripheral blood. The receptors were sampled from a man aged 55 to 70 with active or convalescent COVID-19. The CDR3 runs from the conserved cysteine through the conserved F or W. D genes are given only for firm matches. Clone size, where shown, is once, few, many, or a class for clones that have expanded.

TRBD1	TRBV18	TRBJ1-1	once	TGTGCCAGCTCAGCTACAGGGGACACTGAAGCTTTCTTT	CASSATGDTEAFF
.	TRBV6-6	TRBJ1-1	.	TGTGCCAGCAGTTACGGCCGGACAGTTTTGAACACTGAAGCTTTCTTT	CASSYGRTVLNTEAFF
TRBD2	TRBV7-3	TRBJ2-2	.	TGTGCCAGCAGCAACGCCGGGACTAGCGAAGGGGAGCTGTTTTTT	CASSNAGTSEGELFF
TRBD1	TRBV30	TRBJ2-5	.	TGTGCCTGGAGTACAGGGGGAGACGCGACCCAGTACTTC	CAWSTGGDATQYF
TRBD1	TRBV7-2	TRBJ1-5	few	TGTGCCAGCAGCTTACAGGGGGCGCTAAGTCAGCCCCAGCATTTT	CASSLQGALSQPQHF
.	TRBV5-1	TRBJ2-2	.	TGCGCCAGCAGGTTCCCCGGGACTCCTGGGGTCGGGGAGCTGTTTTTT	CASRFPGTPGVGELFF
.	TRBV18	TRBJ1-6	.	TGTGCCAGCTCACCGGAACAGGGCGGGTCACCCCTCCACTTT	CASSPEQGGSPLHF
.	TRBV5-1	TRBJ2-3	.	TGCGCCAGCAGCGAGACGGGACTCGACACAGATACGCAGTATTTT	CASSETGLDTDTQYF
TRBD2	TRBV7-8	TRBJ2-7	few	TGTGCCAGCAGCCCCTCAAGCGGGAGAGGGCACGAGCAGTACTTC	CASSPSSGRGHEQYF
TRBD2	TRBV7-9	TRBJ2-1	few	TGTGCCAGCAGCTTATTGGCTAGCGGGTTTGAGCAGTTCTTC	CASSLLASGFEQFF
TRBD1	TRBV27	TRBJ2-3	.	TGTGCCAGCAGTTTGCGCGGACAGGGGGCAGTTACGCAGTATTTT	CASSLRGQGAVTQYF
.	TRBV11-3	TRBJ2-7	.	TGTGCCAGCAGCTTCGGTTTTGGACAGAACTACGAGCAGTACTTC	CASSFGFGQNYEQYF
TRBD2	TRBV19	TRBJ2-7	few	TGTGCCAGTAGTATAGGATCTAGCGGGAGAGGCGAGCAGTACTTC	CASSIGSSGRGEQYF
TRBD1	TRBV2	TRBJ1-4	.	TGTGCCAGCAAGGGAACAGGGGGTGTGGAAAAACTGTTTTTT	CASKGTGGVEKLFF
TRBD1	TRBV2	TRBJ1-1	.	TGTGCCAGCAGAGGGACAGTGAACACTGAAGCTTTCTTT	CASRGTVNTEAFF
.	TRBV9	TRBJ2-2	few	TGTGCCAGCAGCGCCCCAGCGGCTGGCCTAGGGGAGCTGTTTTTT	CASSAPAAGLGELFF
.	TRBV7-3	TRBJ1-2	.	TGTGCCAGCAGCTTAACATCGGGGGCTAACTATGGCTACACCTTC	CASSLTSGANYGYTF
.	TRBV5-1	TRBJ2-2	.	TGCGCCAGCAGCTTGGCCAGTAACACCGGGGAGCTGTTTTTT	CASSLASNTGELFF
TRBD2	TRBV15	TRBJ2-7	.	TGTGCCACCAGCAGACTAGCGGGAGAGAACGAGCAGTACTTC	CATSRLAGENEQYF
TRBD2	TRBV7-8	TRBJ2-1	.	TGTGCCAGCATTATGGCGGGGAGGGGAGGCAATGAGCAGTTCTTC	CASIMAGRGGNEQFF
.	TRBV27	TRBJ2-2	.	TGTGCCAGTGGGCCCACGAACACCGGGGAGCTGTTTTTT	CASGPTNTGELFF
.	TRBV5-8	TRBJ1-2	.	TGTGCCAGCAGCTTGGTAGGGGTTGGCTACACCTTC	CASSLVGVGYTF
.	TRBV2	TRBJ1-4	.	TGTGCCAGCATATTGGAGACAGCTAATGAAAAACTGTTTTTT	CASILETANEKLFF
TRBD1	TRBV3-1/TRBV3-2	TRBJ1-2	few	TGTGCCAGCAGCTTTACAGGGGGCCGGCTTACATATGGCTACACCTTC	CASSFTGGRLTYGYTF
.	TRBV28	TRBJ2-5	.	TGTGCCAGCAGTTCGCCGGGGAGAGAGACCCAGTACTTC	CASSSPGRETQYF
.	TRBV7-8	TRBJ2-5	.	TGTGCCAGCAGCATGGCCTCGGGTGAGACCCAGTACTTC	CASSMASGETQYF
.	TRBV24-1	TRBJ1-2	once	TGTGCCACCAGTGACCCGGGGGAGTGGGGCTACACCTTC	CATSDPGEWGYTF
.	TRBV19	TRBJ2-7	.	TGTGCCAGTAGCCTACCGGGGATGGGGAACTACGAGCAGTACTTC	CASSLPGMGNYEQYF
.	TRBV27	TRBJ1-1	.	TGTGCCAGCAGTTTGAGACAGACAAACACTGAAGCTTTCTTT	CASSLRQTNTEAFF
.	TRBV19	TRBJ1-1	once	TGTGCCACAGTGACTCCTCTCAGTACTGAAGCTTTCTTT	CATVTPLSTEAFF
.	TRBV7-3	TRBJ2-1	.	TGTGCCAGCAGCTTAATGAGGTACAATGAGCAGTTCTTC	CASSLMRYNEQFF
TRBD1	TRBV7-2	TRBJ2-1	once	TGTGCCAGCAGCTTGCGGACAGGGTTGAATGAGCAGTTCTTC	CASSLRTGLNEQFF
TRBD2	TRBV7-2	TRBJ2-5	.	TGTGCCAGCAGCTTAGCTTTCGCGGGAGGGCCGGCCCAAGAGACCCAGTACTTC	CASSLAFAGGPAQETQYF